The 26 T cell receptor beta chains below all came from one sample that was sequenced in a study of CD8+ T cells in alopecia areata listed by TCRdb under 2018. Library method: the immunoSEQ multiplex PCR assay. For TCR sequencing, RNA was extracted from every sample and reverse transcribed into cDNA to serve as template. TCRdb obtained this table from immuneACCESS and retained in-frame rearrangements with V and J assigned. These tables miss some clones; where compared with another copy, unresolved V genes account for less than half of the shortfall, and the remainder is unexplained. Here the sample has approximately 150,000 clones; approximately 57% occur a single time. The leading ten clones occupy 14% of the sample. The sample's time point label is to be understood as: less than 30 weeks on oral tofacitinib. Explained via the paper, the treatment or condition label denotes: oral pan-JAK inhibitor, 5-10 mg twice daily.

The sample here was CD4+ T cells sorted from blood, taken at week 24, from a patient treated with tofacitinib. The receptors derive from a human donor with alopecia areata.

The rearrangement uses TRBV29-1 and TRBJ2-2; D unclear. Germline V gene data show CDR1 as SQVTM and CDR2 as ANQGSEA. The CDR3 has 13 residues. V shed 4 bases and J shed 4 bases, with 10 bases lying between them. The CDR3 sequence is CSVASLSTGELFF. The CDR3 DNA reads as TGCAGCGTTGCCTCCCTATCCACCGGGGAGCTGTTTTTT.

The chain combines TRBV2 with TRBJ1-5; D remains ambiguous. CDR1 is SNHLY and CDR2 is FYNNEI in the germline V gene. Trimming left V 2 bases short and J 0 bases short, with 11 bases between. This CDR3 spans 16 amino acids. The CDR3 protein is CASSENTYNSNQPQHF. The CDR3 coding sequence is TGTGCCAGCAGTGAAAACACTTACAATAGCAATCAGCCCCAGCATTTT.

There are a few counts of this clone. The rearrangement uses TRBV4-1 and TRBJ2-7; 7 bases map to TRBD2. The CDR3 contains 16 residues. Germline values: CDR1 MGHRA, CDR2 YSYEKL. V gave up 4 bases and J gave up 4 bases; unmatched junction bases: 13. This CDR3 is CASSPRSTSGGYEQYF. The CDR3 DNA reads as TGCGCCAGCAGCCCCCGGTCCACCTCGGGGGGATACGAGCAGTACTTC.

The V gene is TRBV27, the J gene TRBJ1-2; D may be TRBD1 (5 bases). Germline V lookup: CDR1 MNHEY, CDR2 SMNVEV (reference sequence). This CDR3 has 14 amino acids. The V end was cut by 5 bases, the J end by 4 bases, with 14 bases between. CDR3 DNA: TGTGCCAGCAGTCTTGGATCAGGGCTCTATGGCTACACCTTC. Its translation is CASSLGSGLYGYTF.

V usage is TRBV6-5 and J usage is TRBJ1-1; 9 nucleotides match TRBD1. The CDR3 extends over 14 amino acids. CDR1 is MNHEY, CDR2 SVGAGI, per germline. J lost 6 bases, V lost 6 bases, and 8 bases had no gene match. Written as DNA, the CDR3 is TGTGCCAGCAGGGGGACAGGGAATTTCCCTGAAGCTTTCTTT. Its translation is CASRGTGNFPEAFF.

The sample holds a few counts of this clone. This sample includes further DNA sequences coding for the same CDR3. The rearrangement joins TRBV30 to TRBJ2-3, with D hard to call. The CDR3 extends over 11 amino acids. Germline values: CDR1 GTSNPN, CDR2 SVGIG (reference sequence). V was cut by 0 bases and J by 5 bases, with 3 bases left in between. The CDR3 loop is CAWSVRDTQYF. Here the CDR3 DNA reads TGTGCCTGGAGTGTCAGAGATACGCAGTATTTT.

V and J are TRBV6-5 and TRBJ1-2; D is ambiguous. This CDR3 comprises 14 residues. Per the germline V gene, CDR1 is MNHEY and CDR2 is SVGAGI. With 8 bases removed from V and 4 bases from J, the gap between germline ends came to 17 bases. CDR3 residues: CASGRPGGFYGYTF. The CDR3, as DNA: TGTGCCAGCGGTAGGCCAGGAGGGTTCTATGGCTACACCTTC.

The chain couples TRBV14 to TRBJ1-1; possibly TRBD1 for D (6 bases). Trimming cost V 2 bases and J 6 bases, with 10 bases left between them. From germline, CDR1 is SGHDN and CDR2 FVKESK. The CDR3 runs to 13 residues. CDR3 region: CASSQYRDAEAFF. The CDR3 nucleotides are TGTGCCAGCAGCCAATACAGGGATGCTGAAGCTTTCTTT.

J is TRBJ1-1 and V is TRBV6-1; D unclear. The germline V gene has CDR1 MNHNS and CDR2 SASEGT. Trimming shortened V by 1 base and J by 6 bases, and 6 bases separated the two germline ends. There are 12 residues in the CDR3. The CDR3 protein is CASSEGRPEAFF. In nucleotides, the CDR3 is TGTGCCAGCAGTGAAGGAAGACCTGAAGCTTTCTTT.

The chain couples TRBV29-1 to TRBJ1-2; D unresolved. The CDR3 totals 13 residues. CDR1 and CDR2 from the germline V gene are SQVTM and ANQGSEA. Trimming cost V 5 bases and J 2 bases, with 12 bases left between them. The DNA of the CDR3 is TGCAGCGTTTCCCCGGTTCTAAACTATGGCTACACCTTC. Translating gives CSVSPVLNYGYTF.

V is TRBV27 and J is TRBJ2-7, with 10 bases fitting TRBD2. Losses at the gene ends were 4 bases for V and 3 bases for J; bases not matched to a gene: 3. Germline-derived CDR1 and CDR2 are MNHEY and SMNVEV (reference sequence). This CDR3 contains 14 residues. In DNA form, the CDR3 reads TGTGCCAGCAGTTCAGCGGGGGGGCTCTACGAGCAGTACTTC. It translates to CASSSAGGLYEQYF.

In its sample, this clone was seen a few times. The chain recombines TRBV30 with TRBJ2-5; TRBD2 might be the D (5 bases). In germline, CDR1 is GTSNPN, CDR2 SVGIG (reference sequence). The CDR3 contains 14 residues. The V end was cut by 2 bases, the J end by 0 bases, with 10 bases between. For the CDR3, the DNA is TGTGCCTGGAGTTCACGGCGGGACCAAGAGACCCAGTACTTC. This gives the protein CAWSSRRDQETQYF.

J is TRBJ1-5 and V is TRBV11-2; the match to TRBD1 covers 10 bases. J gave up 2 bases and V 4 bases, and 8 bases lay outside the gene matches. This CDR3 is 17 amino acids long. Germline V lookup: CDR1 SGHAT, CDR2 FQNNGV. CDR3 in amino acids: CASSSGTGVSGNQPQHF. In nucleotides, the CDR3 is TGTGCCAGCAGCTCCGGGACAGGGGTGAGTGGCAATCAGCCCCAGCATTTT.

The DNA for the CDR3 is TGTGCCACCAGCACCATAGCGGGGAGCTCCTACGAGCAGTACTTC. Protein sequence: CATSTIAGSSYEQYF. V gene TRBV15 combines with J gene TRBJ2-7; 8 positions agree with TRBD2. Per germline, CDR1 LNHNV and CDR2 YYDKDF (reference sequence). V was clipped by 4 bases and J by 0 bases; unmatched bases: 5. The CDR3 runs 15 residues.

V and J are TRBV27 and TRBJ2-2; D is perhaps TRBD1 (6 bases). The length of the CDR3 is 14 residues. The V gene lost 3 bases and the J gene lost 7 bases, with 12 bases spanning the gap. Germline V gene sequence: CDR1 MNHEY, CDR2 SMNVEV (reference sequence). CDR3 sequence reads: CASSFNRVIGELFF. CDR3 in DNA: TGTGCCAGCAGTTTCAACAGGGTTATCGGGGAGCTGTTTTTT.

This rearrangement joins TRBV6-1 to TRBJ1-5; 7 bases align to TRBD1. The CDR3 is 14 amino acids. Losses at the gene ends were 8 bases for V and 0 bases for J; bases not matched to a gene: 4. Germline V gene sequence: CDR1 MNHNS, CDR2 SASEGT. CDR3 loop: CASQGQISNQPQHF. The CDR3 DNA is TGTGCCAGCCAGGGACAGATTAGCAATCAGCCCCAGCATTTT.

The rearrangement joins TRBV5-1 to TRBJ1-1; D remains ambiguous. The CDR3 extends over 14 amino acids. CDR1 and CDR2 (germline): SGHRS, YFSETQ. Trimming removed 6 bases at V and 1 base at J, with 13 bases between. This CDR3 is CASIDTAKNTEAFF. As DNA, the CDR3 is TGCGCCAGCATAGACACTGCGAAGAACACTGAAGCTTTCTTT.

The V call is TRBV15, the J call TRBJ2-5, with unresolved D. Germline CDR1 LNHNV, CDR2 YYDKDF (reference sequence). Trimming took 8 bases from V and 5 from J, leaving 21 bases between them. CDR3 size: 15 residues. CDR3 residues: CATSLGRWSWETQYF. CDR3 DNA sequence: TGTGCCACCTCTTTAGGACGGTGGAGTTGGGAGACCCAGTACTTC.

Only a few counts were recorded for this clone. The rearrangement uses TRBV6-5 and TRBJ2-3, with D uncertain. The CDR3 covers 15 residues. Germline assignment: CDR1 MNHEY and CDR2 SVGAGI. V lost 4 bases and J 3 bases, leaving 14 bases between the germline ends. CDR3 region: CASSSSAEATDTQYF. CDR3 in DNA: TGTGCCAGCAGTTCCAGCGCGGAAGCAACAGATACGCAGTATTTT.

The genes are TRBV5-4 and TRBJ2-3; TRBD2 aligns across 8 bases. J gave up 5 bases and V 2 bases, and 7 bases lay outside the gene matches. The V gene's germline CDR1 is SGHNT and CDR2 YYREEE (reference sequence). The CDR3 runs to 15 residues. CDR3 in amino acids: CASSFRTSRVDTQYF. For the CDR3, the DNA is TGTGCCAGCAGCTTTCGGACTAGCAGAGTAGATACGCAGTATTTT.

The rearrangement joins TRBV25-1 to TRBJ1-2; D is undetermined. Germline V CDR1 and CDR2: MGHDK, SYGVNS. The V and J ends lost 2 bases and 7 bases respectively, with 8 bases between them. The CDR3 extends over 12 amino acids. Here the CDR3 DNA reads TGTGCCAGCAGTGAAAGCGTCCGTGGCTACACCTTC. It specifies CASSESVRGYTF.

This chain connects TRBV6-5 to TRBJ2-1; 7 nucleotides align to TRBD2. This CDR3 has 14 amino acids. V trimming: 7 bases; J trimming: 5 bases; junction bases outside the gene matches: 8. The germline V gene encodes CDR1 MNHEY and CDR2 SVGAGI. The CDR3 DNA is TGTGCCAGCACCAAAGCGGGGCGTAACAATGAGCAGTTCTTC. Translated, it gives CASTKAGRNNEQFF.

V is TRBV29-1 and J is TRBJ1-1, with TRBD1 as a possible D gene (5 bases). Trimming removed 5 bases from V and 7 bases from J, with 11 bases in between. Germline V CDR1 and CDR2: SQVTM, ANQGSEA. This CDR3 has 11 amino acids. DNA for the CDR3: TGCAGCGTTAGGACAAGTCTTGAAGCTTTCTTT. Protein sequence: CSVRTSLEAFF.

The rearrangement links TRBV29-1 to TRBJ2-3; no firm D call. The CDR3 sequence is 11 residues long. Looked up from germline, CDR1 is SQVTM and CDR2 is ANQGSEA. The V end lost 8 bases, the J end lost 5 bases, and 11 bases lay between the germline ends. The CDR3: CSTLTGDTQYF. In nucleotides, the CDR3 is TGCAGCACATTGACTGGAGATACGCAGTATTTT.

The CDR3: CASRPAGGNVPYEQYF. The CDR3 nucleotides are TGTGCCAGCAGGCCTGCCGGGGGAAACGTCCCCTACGAGCAGTACTTC. This chain uses TRBV6-8 with TRBJ2-7; D may be TRBD2 (6 bases). CDR3 length equals 16 residues. The germline V and J ends were trimmed by 6 bases and 2 bases, with 20 bases remaining between them. Per the germline V gene, CDR1 is MNHGY and CDR2 is SAAAGT.

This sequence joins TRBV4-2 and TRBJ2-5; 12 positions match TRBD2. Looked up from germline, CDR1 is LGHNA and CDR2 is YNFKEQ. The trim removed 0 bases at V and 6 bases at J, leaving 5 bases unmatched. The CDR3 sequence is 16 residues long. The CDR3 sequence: CASSQDLAGGPQTQYF. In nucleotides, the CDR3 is TGTGCCAGCAGCCAAGATCTAGCGGGGGGGCCCCAGACCCAGTACTTC.